This TCR beta chain was documented in a study of T cells in Graves' hyperthyroidism and ophthalmopathy. This clonotype was seen ten or more times. The CDR3 regions of TCR beta were amplified from RNA transcripts. Using the HTBI primer set, a first-round RT-PCR was run on the TCR CDR3. TCRdb fed the multiplex PCR reads into MiXCR, producing one record per CDR3 protein. The table shows about 580,000 distinct CDR3 sequences, with approximately 15% occurring only once. Germline V CDR1 and CDR2: SGHTA, FQGNSA. The V end lost 4 bases, the J end lost 1 base, and 5 bases lay between the germline ends. The CDR3 is made up of 12 amino acids.

Sequences were obtained from blood. The receptor was isolated from a woman in her 30s with Graves' hyperthyroidism that later progressed to Graves' ophthalmopathy. The gene calls are TRBV7-2 and TRBJ2-7; no reliable D call. The CDR3 loop is CASSYHSYEQYF. The CDR3 DNA reads TGTGCCAGCAGCTACCATTCCTACGAGCAGTACTTC.